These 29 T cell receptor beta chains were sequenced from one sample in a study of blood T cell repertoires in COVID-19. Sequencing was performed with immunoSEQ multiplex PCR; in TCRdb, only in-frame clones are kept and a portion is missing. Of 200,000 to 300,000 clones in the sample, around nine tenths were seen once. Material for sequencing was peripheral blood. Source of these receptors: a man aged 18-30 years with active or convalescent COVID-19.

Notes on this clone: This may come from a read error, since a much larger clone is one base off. DNA for the CDR3: TGTGTCAGCAGCTTAGTTTATGCCGGGGAGCTGTTTTTT. This encodes CVSSLVYAGELFF. J is TRBJ2-2 and V is TRBV11-2; D call uncertain. The CDR3 is 13 residues long. Germline V gene sequence: CDR1 SGHAT, CDR2 FQNNGV.

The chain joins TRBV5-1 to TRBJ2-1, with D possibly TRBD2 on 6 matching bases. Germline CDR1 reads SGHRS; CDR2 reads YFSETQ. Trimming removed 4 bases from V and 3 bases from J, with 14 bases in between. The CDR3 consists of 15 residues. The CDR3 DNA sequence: TGCGCCAGCAGCCCGTTAGCGGAAAACTACAATGAGCAGTTCTTC. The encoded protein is CASSPLAENYNEQFF.

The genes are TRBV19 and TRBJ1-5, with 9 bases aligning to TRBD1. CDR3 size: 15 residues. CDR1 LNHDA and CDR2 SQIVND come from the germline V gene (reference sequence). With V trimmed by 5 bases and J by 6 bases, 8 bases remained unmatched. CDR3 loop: CASSLDRGSVQPQHF. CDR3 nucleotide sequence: TGTGCCAGTAGTTTGGACAGGGGAAGTGTTCAGCCCCAGCATTTT.

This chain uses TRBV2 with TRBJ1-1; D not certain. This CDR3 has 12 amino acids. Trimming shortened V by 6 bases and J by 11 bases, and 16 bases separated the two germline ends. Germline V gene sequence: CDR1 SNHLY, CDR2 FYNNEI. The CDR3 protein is CASSPERVEAFF. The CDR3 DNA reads TGTGCCAGCAGCCCCGAGAGGGTTGAGGCTTTCTTT.

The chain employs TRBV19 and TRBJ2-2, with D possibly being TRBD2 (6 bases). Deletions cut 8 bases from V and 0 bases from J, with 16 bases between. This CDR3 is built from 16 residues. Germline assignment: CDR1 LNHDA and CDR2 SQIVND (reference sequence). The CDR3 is CASSKGVAANTGELFF. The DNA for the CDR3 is TGTGCCAGTTCAAAAGGGGTAGCGGCGAACACCGGGGAGCTGTTTTTT. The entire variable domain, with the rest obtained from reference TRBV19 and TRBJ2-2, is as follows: DGGITQSPKYLFRKEGQNVTLSCEQNLNHDAMYWYRQDPGQGLRLIYYSQIVNDFQKGDIAEGYSVSREKKESFPLTVTSAQKNPTAFYLCASSKGVAANTGELFFGEGSRLTVL.

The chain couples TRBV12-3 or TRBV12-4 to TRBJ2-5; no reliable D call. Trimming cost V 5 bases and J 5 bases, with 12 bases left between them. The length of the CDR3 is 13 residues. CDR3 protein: CASSPQLRETQYF. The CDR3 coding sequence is TGTGCCAGCAGTCCTCAACTACGGGAGACCCAGTACTTC.

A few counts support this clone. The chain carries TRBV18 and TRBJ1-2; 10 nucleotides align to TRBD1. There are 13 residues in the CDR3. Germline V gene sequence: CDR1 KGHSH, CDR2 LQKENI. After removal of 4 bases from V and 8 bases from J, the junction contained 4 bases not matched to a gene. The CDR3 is CASSQDRGVGYTF. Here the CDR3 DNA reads TGTGCCAGCTCACAGGACAGGGGGGTCGGCTACACCTTC.

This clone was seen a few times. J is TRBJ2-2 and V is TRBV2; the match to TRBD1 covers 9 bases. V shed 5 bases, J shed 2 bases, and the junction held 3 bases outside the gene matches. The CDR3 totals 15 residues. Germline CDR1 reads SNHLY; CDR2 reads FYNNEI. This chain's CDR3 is CASSRTGVNTGELFF. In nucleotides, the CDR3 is TGTGCCAGCAGTAGGACAGGGGTTAACACCGGGGAGCTGTTTTTT. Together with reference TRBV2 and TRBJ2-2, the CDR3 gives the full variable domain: EPEVTQTPSHQVTQMGQEVILRCVPISNHLYFYWYRQILGQKVEFLVSFYNNEISEKSEIFDDQFSVERPDGSNFTLKIRSTKLEDSAMYFCASSRTGVNTGELFFGEGSRLTVL.

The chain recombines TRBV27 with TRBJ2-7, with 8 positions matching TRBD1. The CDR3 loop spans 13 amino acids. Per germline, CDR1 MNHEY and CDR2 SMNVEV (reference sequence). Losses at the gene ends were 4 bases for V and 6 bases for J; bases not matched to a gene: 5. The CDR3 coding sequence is TGTGCCAGCAGTTCCGACAGGGGAGGCGAGCAGTACTTC. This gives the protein CASSSDRGGEQYF.

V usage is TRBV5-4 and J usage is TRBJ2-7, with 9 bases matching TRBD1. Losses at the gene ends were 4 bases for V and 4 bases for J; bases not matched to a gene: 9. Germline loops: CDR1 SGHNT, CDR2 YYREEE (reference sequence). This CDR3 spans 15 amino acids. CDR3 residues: CASSGPGQGIYEQYF. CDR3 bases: TGTGCCAGCAGCGGACCGGGACAGGGTATTTACGAGCAGTACTTC.

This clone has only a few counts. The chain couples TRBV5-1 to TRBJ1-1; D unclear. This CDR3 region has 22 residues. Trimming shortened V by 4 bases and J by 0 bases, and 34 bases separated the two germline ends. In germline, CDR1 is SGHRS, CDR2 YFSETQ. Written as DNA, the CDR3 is TGCGCCAGCAGCCCCGAGGGAACCGGACCACCGAGGTATTCGGTAATGAACACTGAAGCTTTCTTT. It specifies CASSPEGTGPPRYSVMNTEAFF.

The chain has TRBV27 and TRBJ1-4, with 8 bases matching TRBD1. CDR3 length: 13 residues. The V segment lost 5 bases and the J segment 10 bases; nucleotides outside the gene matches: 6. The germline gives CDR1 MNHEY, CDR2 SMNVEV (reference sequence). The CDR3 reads CASSTHGQGKLFF. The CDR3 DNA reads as TGTGCCAGCAGTACCCACGGACAGGGAAAACTGTTTTTT.

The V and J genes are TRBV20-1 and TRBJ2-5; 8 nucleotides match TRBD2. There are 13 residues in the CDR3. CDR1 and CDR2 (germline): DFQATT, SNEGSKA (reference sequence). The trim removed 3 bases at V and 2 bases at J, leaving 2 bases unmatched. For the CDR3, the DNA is TGCAGTGCTAGTGGCGGGGGGCAAGAGACCCAGTACTTC. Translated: CSASGGGQETQYF.

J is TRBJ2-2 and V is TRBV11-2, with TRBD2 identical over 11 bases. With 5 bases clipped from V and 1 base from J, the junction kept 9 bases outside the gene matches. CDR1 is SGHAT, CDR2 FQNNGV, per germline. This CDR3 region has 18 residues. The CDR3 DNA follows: TGTGCCAGCAGCCTGTCCGGGACTAGCGGAGGGAACACCGGGGAGCTGTTTTTT. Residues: CASSLSGTSGGNTGELFF.

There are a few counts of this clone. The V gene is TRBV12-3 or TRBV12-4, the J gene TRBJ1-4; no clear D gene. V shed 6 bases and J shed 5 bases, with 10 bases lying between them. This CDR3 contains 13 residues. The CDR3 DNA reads TGTGCCAGCAGCACGGGGTCCAATGAAAAACTGTTTTTT. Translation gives CASSTGSNEKLFF.

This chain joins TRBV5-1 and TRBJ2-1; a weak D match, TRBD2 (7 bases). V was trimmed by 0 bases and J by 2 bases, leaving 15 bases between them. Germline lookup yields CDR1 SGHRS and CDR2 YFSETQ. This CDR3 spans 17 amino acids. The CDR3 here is CASSLGGGEAPYNEQFF. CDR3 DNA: TGCGCCAGCAGCTTGGGGGGGGGCGAGGCACCCTACAATGAGCAGTTCTTC.

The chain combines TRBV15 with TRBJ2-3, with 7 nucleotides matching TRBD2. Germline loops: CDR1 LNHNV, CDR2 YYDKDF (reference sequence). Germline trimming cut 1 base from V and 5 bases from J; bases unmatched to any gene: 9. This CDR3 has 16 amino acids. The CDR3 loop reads CATSRGWGGPRDTQYF. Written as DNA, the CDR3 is TGTGCCACCAGCAGAGGGTGGGGGGGACCTCGAGATACGCAGTATTTT.

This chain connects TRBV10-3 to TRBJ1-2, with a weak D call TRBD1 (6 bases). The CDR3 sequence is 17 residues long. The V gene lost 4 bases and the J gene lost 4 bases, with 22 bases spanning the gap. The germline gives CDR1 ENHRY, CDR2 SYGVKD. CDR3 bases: TGTGCCATCAGTGTCGGGGGGGCCACGGGACGGATCTATGGCTACACCTTC. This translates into CAISVGGATGRIYGYTF.

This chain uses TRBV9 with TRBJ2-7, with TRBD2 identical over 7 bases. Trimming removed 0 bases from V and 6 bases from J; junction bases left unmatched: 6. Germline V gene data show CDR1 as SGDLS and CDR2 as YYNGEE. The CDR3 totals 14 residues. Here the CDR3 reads CASSVGGGSGEQYF. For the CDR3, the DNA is TGTGCCAGCAGCGTAGGGGGAGGGAGCGGCGAGCAGTACTTC.

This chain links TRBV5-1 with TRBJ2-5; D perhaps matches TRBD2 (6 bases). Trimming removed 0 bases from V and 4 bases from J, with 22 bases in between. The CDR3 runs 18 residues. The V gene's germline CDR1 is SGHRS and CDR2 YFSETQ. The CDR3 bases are TGCGCCAGCAGCTTGGCCTGGGGTAGCGGAGGTGCGGGAGAGACCCAGTACTTC. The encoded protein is CASSLAWGSGGAGETQYF.

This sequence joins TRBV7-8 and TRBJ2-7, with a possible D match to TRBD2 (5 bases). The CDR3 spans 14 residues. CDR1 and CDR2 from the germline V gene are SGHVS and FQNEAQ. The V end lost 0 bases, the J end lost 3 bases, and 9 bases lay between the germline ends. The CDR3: CASSLAPSSYEQYF. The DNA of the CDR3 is TGTGCCAGCAGCTTAGCCCCTAGCAGCTACGAGCAGTACTTC.

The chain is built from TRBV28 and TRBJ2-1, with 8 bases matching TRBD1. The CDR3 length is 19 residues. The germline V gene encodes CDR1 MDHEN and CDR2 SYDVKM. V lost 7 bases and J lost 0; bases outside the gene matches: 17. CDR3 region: CASTTVSPRQGISYNEQFF. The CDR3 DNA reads TGTGCCAGCACCACCGTGTCTCCGAGACAGGGGATCTCCTACAATGAGCAGTTCTTC.

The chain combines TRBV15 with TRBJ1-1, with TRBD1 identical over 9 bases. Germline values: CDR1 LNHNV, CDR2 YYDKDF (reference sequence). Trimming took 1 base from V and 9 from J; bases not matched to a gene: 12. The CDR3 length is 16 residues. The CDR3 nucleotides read TGTGCCACCAGCAGAGCTACCGGGACAGGGTGGGGTAAAGCTTTCTTT. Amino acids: CATSRATGTGWGKAFF.

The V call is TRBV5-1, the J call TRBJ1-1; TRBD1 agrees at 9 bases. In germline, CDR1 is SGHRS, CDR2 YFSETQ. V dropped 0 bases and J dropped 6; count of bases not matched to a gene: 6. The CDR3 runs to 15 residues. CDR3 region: CASSLGLGQGSEAFF. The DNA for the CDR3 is TGCGCCAGCAGCTTGGGATTGGGACAGGGCTCTGAAGCTTTCTTT.

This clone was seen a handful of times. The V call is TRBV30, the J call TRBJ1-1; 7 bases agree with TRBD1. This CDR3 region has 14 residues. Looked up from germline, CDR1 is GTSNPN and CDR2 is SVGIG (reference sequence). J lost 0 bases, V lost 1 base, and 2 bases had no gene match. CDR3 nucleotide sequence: TGTGCCTGGAGTGGGGACAGCCTGAACACTGAAGCTTTCTTT. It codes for CAWSGDSLNTEAFF.

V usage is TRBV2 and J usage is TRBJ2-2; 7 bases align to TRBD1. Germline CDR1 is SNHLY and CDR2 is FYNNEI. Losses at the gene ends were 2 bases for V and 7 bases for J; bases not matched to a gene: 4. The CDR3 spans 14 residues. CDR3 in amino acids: CASSEQGDDGELFF. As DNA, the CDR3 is TGTGCCAGCAGTGAACAGGGGGATGACGGGGAGCTGTTTTTT.

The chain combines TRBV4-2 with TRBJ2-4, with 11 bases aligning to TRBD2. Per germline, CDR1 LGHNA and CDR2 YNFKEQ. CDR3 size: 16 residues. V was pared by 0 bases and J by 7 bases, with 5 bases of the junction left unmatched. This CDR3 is CASSQEIAGGSNIQYF. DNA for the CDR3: TGTGCCAGCAGCCAAGAGATAGCGGGAGGGTCTAACATTCAGTACTTC.

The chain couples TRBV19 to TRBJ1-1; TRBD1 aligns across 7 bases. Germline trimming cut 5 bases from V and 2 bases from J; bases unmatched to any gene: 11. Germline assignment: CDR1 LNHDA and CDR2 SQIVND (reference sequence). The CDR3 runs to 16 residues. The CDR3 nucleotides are TGTGCCAGTAGTGACCGACAGGGAAAGGGTAACACTGAAGCTTTCTTT. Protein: CASSDRQGKGNTEAFF.

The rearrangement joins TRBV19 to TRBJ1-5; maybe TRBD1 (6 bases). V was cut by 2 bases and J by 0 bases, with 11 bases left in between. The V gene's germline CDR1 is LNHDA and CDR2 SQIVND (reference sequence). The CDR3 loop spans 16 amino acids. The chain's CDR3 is CASSITGSNSNQPQHF. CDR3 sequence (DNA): TGTGCCAGTAGTATAACAGGGTCTAATAGCAATCAGCCCCAGCATTTT.